The 18 T cell receptor beta chains below were found in one sample sequenced in a study of identical twins listed by TCRdb under 2016. Library preparation used 5' RACE. Sequencing took place on an Illumina HiSeq 2000. TCRdb passed the public sequencing reads through fastp at Q25 and MiXCR, retaining productive beta sequences. Rows with a matching CDR3 protein are joined into one entry that keeps the most common DNA and genes. The sample table holds 1,800,000 or so distinct CDR3 sequences, of which roughly a third were seen once. About 0.27% of the sample belongs to the ten largest clones. The material sequenced was cord blood. The receptors derive from a newborn girl in good health.

This clonotype has only one observation. Given a much more abundant clone one base away, this may be a read error. The chain carries TRBV12-3 or TRBV12-4 and TRBJ2-3; 8 bases fit TRBD2. Trimming took 3 bases from V and 5 from J; bases not matched to a gene: 10. The CDR3 covers 16 residues. The CDR3 reads CASSFTTGGGRDTQYF. The DNA for the CDR3 is TGTGCCAGCAGTTTCACGACTGGCGGGGGGAGAGATACGCAGTATTTT.

There are a few counts of this clonotype. V gene TRBV2 combines with J gene TRBJ2-5, with no clear D. The V end was cut by 7 bases, the J end by 5 bases, with 17 bases between. Germline V CDR1 and CDR2: SNHLY, FYNNEI. CDR3 length: 14 residues. This chain's CDR3 is CASNSAHAVETQYF. The DNA of the CDR3 is TGTGCCAGCAATTCGGCTCACGCGGTCGAGACCCAGTACTTC.

The chain links TRBV20-1 to TRBJ2-1; D perhaps matches TRBD1 (6 bases). This CDR3 comprises 15 residues. V was trimmed by 3 bases and J by 7 bases, leaving 19 bases between them. Germline V gives CDR1 DFQATT, CDR2 SNEGSKA (reference sequence). CDR3 residues: CSASKVQGLYNEQFF. The CDR3 DNA is TGCAGTGCTAGTAAAGTACAGGGCCTGTATAATGAGCAGTTCTTC.

The V gene is TRBV28, the J gene TRBJ2-3, with D uncertain. The ends were cut back, 3 bases at V and 0 bases at J, with 7 bases in the middle. Per the germline V gene, CDR1 is MDHEN and CDR2 is SYDVKM. This CDR3 spans 14 amino acids. The CDR3 protein is CASSFPRSTDTQYF. The CDR3 nucleotides read TGTGCCAGCAGTTTCCCCAGGAGCACAGATACGCAGTATTTT.

The sample holds a few counts of this clonotype. The V gene is TRBV27, the J gene TRBJ2-1; D remains unclear. This CDR3 has 15 amino acids. Trimming cost V 2 bases and J 7 bases, with 15 bases left between them. CDR1 and CDR2 (germline): MNHEY, SMNVEV (reference sequence). CDR3 nucleotide sequence: TGTGCCAGCAGTTTACGCTCGAGAGTGATGAATGAGCAGTTCTTC. Amino acids: CASSLRSRVMNEQFF.

Notes on this clonotype: A read error may produce the germline difference seen at one junction end. The chain joins TRBV30 to TRBJ2-1; tentative D call: TRBD1 (6 bases). The CDR3 is 14 residues long. Per the germline V gene, CDR1 is GTSNPN and CDR2 is SVGIG (reference sequence). CDR3 bases: TGCGCCTCACTCCCGGGCACAGGGTGGGACGAGCAGTTCTTC. Its translation: CASLPGTGWDEQFF.

The J gene is TRBJ2-2, the V gene TRBV24-1, with D uncertain. The CDR3 covers 11 residues. The germline V and J ends were trimmed by 7 bases and 7 bases, with 6 bases remaining between them. Germline V lookup: CDR1 KGHDR, CDR2 SFDVKD. CDR3 region: CATRGIGELFF. CDR3 sequence (DNA): TGTGCCACCAGGGGAATCGGGGAGCTGTTTTTT.

The chain has TRBV20-1 and TRBJ1-4; D is uncertain. V was trimmed by 1 base and J by 1 base, leaving 10 bases between them. Germline values: CDR1 DFQATT, CDR2 SNEGSKA (reference sequence). CDR3 size: 15 residues. This CDR3 is CSARGTEGTNEKLFF. The CDR3 DNA sequence: TGCAGTGCTAGAGGTACCGAAGGAACTAATGAAAAACTGTTTTTT.

The chain has TRBV29-1 and TRBJ2-7, with D perhaps TRBD1 or TRBD2 (7 bases each). CDR1 SQVTM and CDR2 ANQGSEA come from the germline V gene. The CDR3 spans 15 residues. The ends were cut back, 3 bases at V and 2 bases at J, with 17 bases in the middle. CDR3 nucleotide sequence: TGCAGCGTTGAGGGTGACAGGGAGGGAACCTACGAGCAGTACTTC. This sequence encodes CSVEGDREGTYEQYF.

The chain couples TRBV20-1 to TRBJ2-5, with D perhaps being TRBD1 or TRBD2 (5 bases each). Germline CDR1 reads DFQATT; CDR2 reads SNEGSKA (reference sequence). V shed 6 bases and J shed 3 bases, with 11 bases lying between them. The CDR3 has 12 residues. In DNA form, the CDR3 reads TGCAGTGCGGGGACCCCAGAAGAGACCCAGTACTTC. Residues: CSAGTPEETQYF.

The V gene is TRBV6-2 or TRBV6-3, the J gene TRBJ2-3; perhaps TRBD1 as D (6 bases). This CDR3 has 14 amino acids. The V and J ends lost 4 bases and 14 bases respectively, with 22 bases between them. CDR1 and CDR2 (germline): MNHEY, SVGEGT. The CDR3 nucleotides read TGTGCCAGCAGTTCCTTAGCGTCGTTGGGACATGGGTATTTT. Protein product: CASSSLASLGHGYF.

The chain couples TRBV5-1 to TRBJ1-4; D unresolved. CDR3 length: 17 amino acids. The germline V gene encodes CDR1 SGHRS and CDR2 YFSETQ. Trimming pared 0 bases from V and 2 bases from J, leaving 14 bases between. CDR3 in amino acids: CASSLGFQQTTNEKLFF. The DNA for the CDR3 is TGCGCCAGCAGCTTGGGATTCCAACAGACGACTAATGAAAAACTGTTTTTT.

This clonotype was counted between two and nine times. V gene TRBV28 combines with J gene TRBJ1-1; 8 bases are a match to TRBD1. Trimming cost V 2 bases and J 12 bases; bases outside gene matches: 5. This CDR3 comprises 12 residues. The germline gives CDR1 MDHEN, CDR2 SYDVKM. CDR3 in DNA: TGTGCCAGCAGTTTACGCGGACAGGGCCCTTTCTTT. As protein: CASSLRGQGPFF.

This clonotype was counted a few times. The rearrangement links TRBV28 to TRBJ1-1; D not certain. Per the germline V gene, CDR1 is MDHEN and CDR2 is SYDVKM. The CDR3 has 14 residues. Deletions cut 6 bases from V and 4 bases from J, with 15 bases between. The CDR3 nucleotides are TGTGCCAGCAGCCTGATCGGGGAGAGCACTGAAGCTTTCTTT. This translates into CASSLIGESTEAFF.

This clonotype was seen a few times. V usage is TRBV28 and J usage is TRBJ2-1; D perhaps matches TRBD1 (6 bases). Germline CDR1 is MDHEN and CDR2 is SYDVKM. With 5 bases removed from V and 9 bases from J, the gap between germline ends came to 11 bases. The CDR3 loop spans 12 amino acids. For the CDR3, the DNA is TGTGCCAGCAGTGCAGGGGCGCGTGAGCAGTTCTTC. This gives the protein CASSAGAREQFF.

This clonotype was found once. V and J are TRBV4-2 and TRBJ2-5; TRBD1 agrees at 7 bases. Near its end, the DNA agrees better with TRBJ2-7, so the J call may be wrong. Germline lookup yields CDR1 LGHNA and CDR2 YNFKEQ. This CDR3 has 16 residues. Here the CDR3 reads CASSQESIRQGYEQYF. In nucleotides, the CDR3 is TGTGCCAGCAGCCAAGAGTCTATCAGACAGGGCTACGAGCAGTACTTC.

The chain combines TRBV21-1 with TRBJ2-2; the table assigns TRBD1, which was not confirmed against the DNA. TRBV21-1 constitutes a pseudogene. The CDR3 totals 13 residues. In DNA form, the CDR3 reads TGTGCCAGCAGCAAAACAGGGGCCGGGGAGCTGTTTTTT. Amino acid sequence: CASSKTGAGELFF.

This clonotype was counted at least ten times. This rearrangement joins TRBV10-1 to TRBJ2-1; D is perhaps TRBD2 (5 bases). The V gene lost 2 bases and the J gene lost 5 bases, with 7 bases spanning the gap. The CDR3 is 13 residues long. CDR1 and CDR2 (germline): WNHNN, SYGVQD (reference sequence). The CDR3 nucleotides read TGCGCCAGCAGTGAGGGACTTCACAATGAGCAGTTCTTC. It specifies CASSEGLHNEQFF.